This T cell receptor beta chain was found in a study of cytomegalovirus exposure and HLA in healthy donors. Trimming stripped 5 bases from V and 0 bases from J, with 10 bases between. This CDR3 is built from 14 residues. Germline V CDR1 and CDR2: KGHSH, LQKENI. This PCR relied on a set of 60 Vbeta primers and 13 Jbeta primers. Sequencing used immunoSEQ multiplex PCR; TCRdb keeps in-frame clones, though not all of them. Among a few hundred thousand clones listed, 60% to 80% were seen once. This chain joins TRBV18 and TRBJ1-1; perhaps TRBD1 as D (6 bases). The receptor comes from a man younger than 35 in good health and CMV-seronegative. The material sequenced was PBMCs. CDR3 in amino acids: CASSNRAMNTEAFF. In DNA form, the CDR3 reads TGTGCCAGCTCAAACAGGGCCATGAACACTGAAGCTTTCTTT.